The 20 T cell receptor beta chains below were found in one sample sequenced in a study of MAIT cells during Salmonella Paratyphi A infection. Time point specified: mid-infection, around enteric fever diagnosis. Flow cytometry identified and sorted MAIT cells as Valpha7.2+ CD161+ T cells. TCRdb re-called the 5' RACE reads through MiXCR, storing one row per CDR3 protein. The sample shows approximately 1,000 distinct CDR3 sequences, around a fifth of them seen only once. Overall study findings and caveats: Infection appeared not to change oligoclonal MAIT cell TRBV usage, which favoured TRBV20 and TRBV6.

Antigen specificity for these receptors is unknown. The sequencing used MAIT cells from PBMCs, collected at the middle sampling point of the challenge study. Receptors were obtained from a person between 18 and 69 years old who was deliberately infected with Salmonella Paratyphi A in a paratyphoid fever challenge study.

Sample share makes this clonotype medium-sized. The chain couples TRBV20-1 to TRBJ1-1, with 8 bases matching TRBD1. The germline gives CDR1 DFQATT, CDR2 SNEGSKA (reference sequence). The CDR3 is 12 amino acids. CDR3 sequence reads: CRLDRADTEAFF. The CDR3 DNA follows: TGCAGGTTGGACAGGGCTGACACTGAAGCTTTCTTT.

This clonotype has only a few counts. The chain employs TRBV20-1 and TRBJ1-1; 10 bases map to TRBD1. The CDR3 consists of 14 residues. Trimming removed 6 bases from V and 3 bases from J; junction bases left unmatched: 7. The germline V gene encodes CDR1 DFQATT and CDR2 SNEGSKA (reference sequence). The CDR3 DNA sequence: TGCAGTGCCGGAGGACAGGGGGGGCACACTGAAGCTTTCTTT. Its protein product is CSAGGQGGHTEAFF.

The chain combines TRBV15 with TRBJ2-3, with a possible D match to TRBD2 (7 bases). V was cut by 8 bases and J by 3 bases, with 15 bases left in between. This CDR3 region has 14 residues. Germline V gene sequence: CDR1 LNHNV, CDR2 YYDKDF (reference sequence). The DNA of the CDR3 is TGTGCCACCGGCGGGGGCCTTCCGACAGATACGCAGTATTTT. Encoded protein: CATGGGLPTDTQYF.

This clonotype was seen only a few times. The CDR3 nucleotides read TGTGCCAGCAGCCAAGATAGAGCGGGAGTCGAGGGCGGGGAGCTGTTTTTT. Amino acid sequence: CASSQDRAGVEGGELFF. The gene calls are TRBV4-2 and TRBJ2-2; 8 bases match TRBD2. The V segment lost 0 bases and the J segment 7 bases; nucleotides outside the gene matches: 10. The CDR3 runs 17 residues. Looked up from germline, CDR1 is LGHNA and CDR2 is YNFKEQ.

A word on this clonotype: Given the absence of the conserved phenylalanine or tryptophan at the CDR3 end, a read error is likely. The DNA is left out, because the CDR3 cannot be placed on it with certainty; the CDR3 is given as TCRdb lists it. The chain couples TRBV7-9 to TRBJ2-5; TRBD1, as called in the table, went unchecked against the DNA. CDR1 and CDR2 (germline): SEHNR, FQNEAQ (reference sequence). The CDR3 has 15 residues if both end residues are counted. CDR3 amino acids: CASSRAQGDVEKKYG.

The chain employs TRBV6-2 or TRBV6-3 and TRBJ2-2, with a tentative D call TRBD2 (7 bases). CDR1 MNHEY and CDR2 SVGEGT come from the germline V gene. The V and J ends lost 6 bases and 6 bases respectively, with 14 bases between them. The CDR3 loop spans 14 amino acids. This chain's CDR3 is CASSGGGDSGELFF. The CDR3, as DNA: TGTGCCAGCAGCGGAGGGGGGGACTCCGGGGAGCTGTTTTTT.

V and J are TRBV6-1 and TRBJ2-5; 10 nucleotides agree with TRBD2. The CDR3 covers 15 residues. After removal of 0 bases from V and 2 bases from J, the junction contained 0 bases not matched to a gene. Per the germline V gene, CDR1 is MNHNS and CDR2 is SASEGT. The CDR3 reads CASSEAAGGQETQYF. As DNA, the CDR3 is TGTGCCAGCAGTGAAGCAGCGGGGGGGCAAGAGACCCAGTACTTC.

Remarks on this clonotype: The junction departs from the called germline gene at one end, perhaps through a read error. The J gene is TRBJ1-1, the V gene TRBV7-9; D perhaps matches TRBD1 (5 bases). Germline loops: CDR1 SEHNR, CDR2 FQNEAQ (reference sequence). The CDR3 has 12 amino acids. The CDR3 region is CVSTWGTGEAFF. CDR3 nucleotides: TGTGTCAGCACCTGGGGGACGGGTGAAGCTTTCTTT.

This clonotype is judged hyperexpanded. The V call is TRBV20-1, the J call TRBJ1-5; 7 bases map to TRBD1. This CDR3 is built from 14 residues. The V gene end was trimmed by 1 base and the J gene end by 4 bases; junction bases not matched to a gene: 4. CDR1 DFQATT and CDR2 SNEGSKA come from the germline V gene (reference sequence). CDR3 nucleotides: TGCAGTGCTAGAGTTGGGACAGAAAATCAGCCCCAGCATTTT. This translates into CSARVGTENQPQHF.

This clonotype is labeled as medium-sized. The chain links TRBV12-3 or TRBV12-4 to TRBJ1-3; the D is unclear. There are 12 residues in the CDR3. Trimming cost V 3 bases and J 3 bases, with 3 bases left between them. This CDR3 reads CASSLGGNTIYF. CDR3 coding DNA: TGTGCCAGCAGTTTGGGTGGAAACACCATATATTTT.

The chain employs TRBV6-6 and TRBJ1-5; no definite D call. Trimming removed 0 bases from V and 0 bases from J, with 6 bases in between. The CDR3 covers 15 residues. Per the germline V gene, CDR1 is MNHNY and CDR2 is SVGAGI (reference sequence). In DNA form, the CDR3 reads TGTGCCAGCAGTTACTCCCCAGATAGCAATCAGCCCCAGCATTTT. Its translation is CASSYSPDSNQPQHF.

Only a few counts were recorded for this clonotype. The chain is built from TRBV5-8 and TRBJ2-2; D possibly corresponds to TRBD2 (6 bases). The CDR3 consists of 16 residues. Germline-derived CDR1 and CDR2 are SGHTS and YDEGEE. CDR3 amino acids: CERRRGSVRETGELFF. The DNA of the CDR3 is TGTGAAAGAAGGAGGGGCTCGGTCAGGGAGACCGGGGAGCTGTTTTTT.

The V call is TRBV15, the J call TRBJ2-1; TRBD1 is a possible D gene (6 bases). The CDR3 has 15 amino acids. Germline V gene sequence: CDR1 LNHNV, CDR2 YYDKDF (reference sequence). V dropped 4 bases and J dropped 2 bases, with 12 bases sitting between them. The CDR3 loop reads CATSNDGQPYNEQFF. CDR3 coding DNA: TGTGCCACCAGCAATGACGGACAGCCCTACAATGAGCAGTTCTTC.

This clonotype turned up a few times. The V call is TRBV6-1, the J call TRBJ1-4, with a tentative D call TRBD1 (6 bases). V lost 0 bases, J lost 8 bases, and 13 bases lay in between. Germline V gene lookup returns CDR1 MNHNS and CDR2 SASEGT. CDR3 length: 15 amino acids. The CDR3 DNA reads as TGTGCCAGCAGTGAAGCGGCAGGGGAGGGGGAAAAACTGTTTTTT. Protein sequence: CASSEAAGEGEKLFF.

This chain connects TRBV6-2 or TRBV6-3 to TRBJ1-1; D is possibly TRBD1 (6 bases). From germline, CDR1 is MNHEY and CDR2 SVGEGT. With 4 bases removed from V and 1 base from J, the gap between germline ends came to 10 bases. The CDR3 loop spans 14 amino acids. The CDR3 region has the DNA TGTGCCAGCAGTTGGACAGAGACGAACACTGAAGCTTTCTTT. It specifies CASSWTETNTEAFF.

The chain links TRBV4-2 to TRBJ2-6; D ambiguous. This CDR3 is 16 amino acids long. Trimming stripped 0 bases from V and 2 bases from J, with 8 bases between. Germline-derived CDR1 and CDR2 are LGHNA and YNFKEQ. CDR3 sequence reads: CASSQDAGTGANVLTF. CDR3 nucleotide sequence: TGTGCCAGCAGCCAAGACGCCGGCACTGGGGCCAACGTCCTGACTTTC.

This clonotype has more than one count but fewer than ten. The chain combines TRBV6-4 with TRBJ2-3; 11 bases align to TRBD2. Losses at the gene ends were 0 bases for V and 3 bases for J; bases not matched to a gene: 2. This CDR3 has 16 amino acids. Looked up from germline, CDR1 is MRHNA and CDR2 is SNTAGT. CDR3 coding DNA: TGTGCCAGCAGTGACTCCGCTAGCGGGGGGACAGATACGCAGTATTTT. Amino acid sequence: CASSDSASGGTDTQYF.

This clonotype appeared a few times. The chain combines TRBV15 with TRBJ2-1, with D possibly matching TRBD1 (5 bases). Trimming removed 0 bases from V and 2 bases from J, with 17 bases in between. The germline CDR1 and CDR2 sequences are LNHNV and YYDKDF (reference sequence). The CDR3 consists of 18 residues. CDR3 in DNA: TGTGCCACCAGCAGAGATCTGCCGACAGTGGTGGCCTACAATGAGCAGTTCTTC. Its translation: CATSRDLPTVVAYNEQFF. Full variable domain (remainder filled in from reference TRBV15 and TRBJ2-1): DAMVIQNPRYQVTQFGKPVTLSCSQTLNHNVMYWYQQKSSQAPKLLFHYYDKDFNNEADTPDNFQSRRPNTSFCFLDIRSPGLGDTAMYLCATSRDLPTVVAYNEQFFGPGTRLTVL.

The V call is TRBV20-1, the J call TRBJ1-1; TRBD1 might be the D (6 bases). Per the germline V gene, CDR1 is DFQATT and CDR2 is SNEGSKA (reference sequence). Trimming stripped 5 bases from V and 1 base from J, with 17 bases between. This CDR3 is 15 amino acids long. The CDR3 sequence is CSARTFETGNTEAFF. The CDR3, as DNA: TGCAGTGCTCGGACCTTCGAGACAGGGAACACTGAAGCTTTCTTT.

This rearrangement joins TRBV4-3 to TRBJ2-6; D tentatively fits TRBD1 or TRBD2 (5 bases each). This CDR3 is 16 amino acids long. With 0 bases removed from V and 2 bases from J, the gap between germline ends came to 8 bases. Germline V lookup: CDR1 LGHNA, CDR2 YSLEER. The DNA for the CDR3 is TGCGCCAGCAGCCAAGATGAGGGGACTGGGGCCAACGTCCTGACTTTC. The encoded protein is CASSQDEGTGANVLTF.